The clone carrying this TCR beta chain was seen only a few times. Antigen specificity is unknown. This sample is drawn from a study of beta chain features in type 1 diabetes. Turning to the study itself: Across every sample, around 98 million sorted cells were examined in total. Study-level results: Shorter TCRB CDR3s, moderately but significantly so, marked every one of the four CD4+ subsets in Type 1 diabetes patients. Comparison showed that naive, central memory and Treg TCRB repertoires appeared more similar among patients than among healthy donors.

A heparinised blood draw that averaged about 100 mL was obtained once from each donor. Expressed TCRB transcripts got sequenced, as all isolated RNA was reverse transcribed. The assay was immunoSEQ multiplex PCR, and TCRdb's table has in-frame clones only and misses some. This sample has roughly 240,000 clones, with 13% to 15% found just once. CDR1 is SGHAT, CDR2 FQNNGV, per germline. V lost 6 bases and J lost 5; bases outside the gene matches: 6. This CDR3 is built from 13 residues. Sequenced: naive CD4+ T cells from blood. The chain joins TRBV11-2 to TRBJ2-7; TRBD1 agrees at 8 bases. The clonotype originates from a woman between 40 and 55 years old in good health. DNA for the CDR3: TGTGCCAGCAGACGACAGGGGTGGAACGAGCAGTACTTC. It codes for CASRRQGWNEQYF.